This T cell receptor (beta chain) was identified in a study of blood T cells in healthy people across ages. Study findings and constraints: Donor CMV infection status was unknown, possibly confounding age-related changes in expanded clonotypes. Long-lived donors had more naive CD4+ cells and higher diversity than aged donors. Diversity of TCR beta per million T cells declined in a roughly linear way with age.

The germline V gene encodes CDR1 MNHNS and CDR2 SASEGT. V gave up 1 base and J gave up 1 base, with 12 bases separating them. This CDR3 comprises 16 residues. Remarks on this clonotype: The antigen is unknown.

A second PCR of 7 to 11 cycles used a sample-barcoded 5' primer and a J-beta primer mix. Each CDR3 protein gets one entry after TCRdb re-called the 5' RACE reads with MiXCR. The sample lists roughly 1 million distinct CDR3 sequences; around 25% were seen once. The same data also contributed to another study, on T cells of mothers and their children. From that paper: The donors comprised about six children and their three healthy Caucasian mothers.

The receptor's source is a girl aged 2-10 years in good health. V usage is TRBV6-1 and J usage is TRBJ2-3; possible D gene TRBD2, 5 bases. Material: blood. Here the CDR3 DNA reads TGTGCCAGCAGTGAAGTTGGACTTATTGGCACAGATACGCAGTATTTT. Translation: CASSEVGLIGTDTQYF.